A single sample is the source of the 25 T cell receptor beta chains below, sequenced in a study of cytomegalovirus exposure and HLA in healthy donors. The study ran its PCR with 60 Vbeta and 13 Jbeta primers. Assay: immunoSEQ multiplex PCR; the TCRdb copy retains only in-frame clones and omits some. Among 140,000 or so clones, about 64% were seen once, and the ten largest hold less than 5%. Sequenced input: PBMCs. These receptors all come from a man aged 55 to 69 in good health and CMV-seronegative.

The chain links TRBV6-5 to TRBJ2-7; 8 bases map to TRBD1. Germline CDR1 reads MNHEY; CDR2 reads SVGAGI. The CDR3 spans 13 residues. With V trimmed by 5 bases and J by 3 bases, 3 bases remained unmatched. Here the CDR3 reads CASSGTGHYEQYF. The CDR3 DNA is TGTGCCAGCAGTGGGACAGGACACTACGAGCAGTACTTC.

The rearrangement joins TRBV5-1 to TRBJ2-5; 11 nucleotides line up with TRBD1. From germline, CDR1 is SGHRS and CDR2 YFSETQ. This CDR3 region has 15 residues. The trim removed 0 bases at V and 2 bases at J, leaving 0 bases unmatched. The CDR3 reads CASSLGDRGQETQYF. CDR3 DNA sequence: TGCGCCAGCAGCTTGGGGGACAGGGGGCAAGAGACCCAGTACTTC.

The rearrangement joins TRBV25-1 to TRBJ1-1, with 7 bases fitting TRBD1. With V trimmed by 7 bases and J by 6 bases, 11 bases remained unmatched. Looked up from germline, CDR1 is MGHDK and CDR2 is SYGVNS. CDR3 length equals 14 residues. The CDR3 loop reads CASMGWGTGAEAFF. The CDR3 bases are TGTGCCAGCATGGGGTGGGGTACAGGGGCTGAAGCTTTCTTT.

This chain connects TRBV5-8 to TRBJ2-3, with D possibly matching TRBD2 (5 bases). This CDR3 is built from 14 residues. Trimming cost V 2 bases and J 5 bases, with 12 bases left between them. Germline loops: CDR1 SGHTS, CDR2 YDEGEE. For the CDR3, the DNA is TGTGCCAGCAGCTTTCCCGGGGTGAGAGATACGCAGTATTTT. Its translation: CASSFPGVRDTQYF.

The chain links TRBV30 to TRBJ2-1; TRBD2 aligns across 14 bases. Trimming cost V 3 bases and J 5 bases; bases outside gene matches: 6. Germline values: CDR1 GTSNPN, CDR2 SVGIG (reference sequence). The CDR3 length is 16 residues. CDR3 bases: TGTGCCTGGAGCCATCGGACTAGCGGGAGGCACAATGAGCAGTTCTTC. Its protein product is CAWSHRTSGRHNEQFF.

CDR3 nucleotides: TGTGCCTGGAGTATTGCGGGACTAGCGGGAGCAGATACGCAGTATTTT. It translates to CAWSIAGLAGADTQYF. The chain carries TRBV30 and TRBJ2-3, with 14 positions matching TRBD2. The trim removed 2 bases at V and 4 bases at J, leaving 5 bases unmatched. There are 16 residues in the CDR3. Germline lookup yields CDR1 GTSNPN and CDR2 SVGIG (reference sequence).

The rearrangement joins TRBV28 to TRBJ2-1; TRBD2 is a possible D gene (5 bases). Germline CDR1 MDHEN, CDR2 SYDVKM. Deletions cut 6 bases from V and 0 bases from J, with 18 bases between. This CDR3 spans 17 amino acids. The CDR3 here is CASSHPLLGSSYNEQFF. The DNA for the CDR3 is TGTGCCAGCAGCCACCCCTTACTAGGGAGCTCCTACAATGAGCAGTTCTTC.

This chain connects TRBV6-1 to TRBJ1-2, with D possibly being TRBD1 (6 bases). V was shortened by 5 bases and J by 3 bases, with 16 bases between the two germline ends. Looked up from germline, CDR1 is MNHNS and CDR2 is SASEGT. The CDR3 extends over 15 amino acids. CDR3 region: CASSKLPGEDYGYTF. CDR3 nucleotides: TGTGCCAGCAGTAAACTACCAGGGGAAGACTATGGCTACACCTTC.

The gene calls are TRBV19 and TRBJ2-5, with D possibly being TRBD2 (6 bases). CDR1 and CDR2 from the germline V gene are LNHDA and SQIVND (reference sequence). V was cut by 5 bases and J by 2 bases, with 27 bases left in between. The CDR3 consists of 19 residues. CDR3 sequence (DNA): TGTGCCAGTAGTGGCCCGGTGGATAGCGGTCACGTACTACAAGAGACCCAGTACTTC. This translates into CASSGPVDSGHVLQETQYF.

The chain's CDR3 is CASSWTSGSSGELFF. The CDR3 DNA reads TGTGCCAGCAGTTGGACTAGCGGGAGCTCCGGGGAGCTGTTTTTT. The V and J genes are TRBV11-2 and TRBJ2-2; 13 positions match TRBD2. Germline V gene lookup returns CDR1 SGHAT and CDR2 FQNNGV. The CDR3 length is 15 residues. After removal of 6 bases from V and 6 bases from J, the junction contained 4 bases not matched to a gene.

The CDR3, as DNA: TGTGCCAGCAGCTTAGATCTTGGACTAGCGGGGCAAGAGACCCAGTACTTC. This encodes CASSLDLGLAGQETQYF. The gene calls are TRBV7-9 and TRBJ2-5; 12 bases are shared with TRBD2. CDR3 length equals 17 residues. Germline CDR1 SEHNR, CDR2 FQNEAQ (reference sequence). Trimming at V came to 1 base and at J to 2 bases, leaving 5 bases not matched to a gene.

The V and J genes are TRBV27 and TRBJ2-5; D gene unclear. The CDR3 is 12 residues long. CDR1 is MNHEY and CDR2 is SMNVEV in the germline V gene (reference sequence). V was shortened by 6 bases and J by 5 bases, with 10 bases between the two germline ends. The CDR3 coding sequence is TGTGCCAGCAGCAATATCGGGGAGACCCAGTACTTC. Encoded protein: CASSNIGETQYF.

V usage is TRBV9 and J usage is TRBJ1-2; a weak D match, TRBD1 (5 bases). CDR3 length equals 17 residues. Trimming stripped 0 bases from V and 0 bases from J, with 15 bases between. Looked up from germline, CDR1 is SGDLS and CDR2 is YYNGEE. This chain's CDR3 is CASSVDWAAGTNYGYTF. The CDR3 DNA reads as TGTGCCAGCAGCGTAGATTGGGCGGCAGGGACTAACTATGGCTACACCTTC.

The CDR3 coding sequence is TGTGCCAGCAGCTTAGATCAACAGATACCCAATCAGCCCCAGCATTTT. As protein: CASSLDQQIPNQPQHF. This sequence joins TRBV11-2 and TRBJ1-5; no reliable D call. Between the trimmed V and J ends, which lost 0 bases and 3 bases, there was a span of 12 bases. The CDR3 consists of 16 residues. Germline CDR1 SGHAT, CDR2 FQNNGV.

CDR3 residues: CASSLAKVAGEETQYF. CDR3 in DNA: TGTGCCAGCAGCTTAGCGAAGGTAGCGGGGGAAGAGACCCAGTACTTC. The J gene is TRBJ2-5, the V gene TRBV7-6; 9 bases are shared with TRBD2. The CDR3 extends over 16 amino acids. V trimming: 0 bases; J trimming: 3 bases; junction bases outside the gene matches: 5. The germline gives CDR1 SGHVS, CDR2 FNYEAQ.

The CDR3 spells CAIRGTGDNTGELFF. DNA for the CDR3: TGTGCCATCAGGGGGACAGGGGATAACACCGGGGAGCTGTTTTTT. The V gene is TRBV10-3, the J gene TRBJ2-2; the match to TRBD1 covers 10 bases. The CDR3 is made up of 15 amino acids. Looked up from germline, CDR1 is ENHRY and CDR2 is SYGVKD. Trimming cost V 6 bases and J 2 bases; bases outside gene matches: 3.

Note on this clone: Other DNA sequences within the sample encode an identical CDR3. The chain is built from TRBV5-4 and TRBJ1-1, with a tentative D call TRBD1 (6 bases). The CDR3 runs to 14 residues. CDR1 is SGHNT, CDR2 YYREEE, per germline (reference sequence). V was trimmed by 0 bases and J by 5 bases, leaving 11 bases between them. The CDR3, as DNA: TGTGCCAGCAGCTTGGGCCAGGGGAGTACTGAAGCTTTCTTT. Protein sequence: CASSLGQGSTEAFF.

CDR3 in amino acids: CASSLGGIDEQFF. The DNA of the CDR3 is TGTGCCAGCAGTTTAGGGGGCATCGATGAGCAGTTCTTC. The chain recombines TRBV6-5 with TRBJ2-1, with 7 bases matching TRBD1. This CDR3 region has 13 residues. The germline gives CDR1 MNHEY, CDR2 SVGAGI. J gave up 8 bases and V 4 bases, and 5 bases lay outside the gene matches.

In DNA, the CDR3 is TGTGCCAGCAGTACCCGGACAGAAACCTACGAGCAGTACTTC. Translating it yields CASSTRTETYEQYF. This sequence joins TRBV6-5 and TRBJ2-7; weak D call: TRBD1 (6 bases). The ends were cut back, 5 bases at V and 2 bases at J, with 13 bases in the middle. Per the germline V gene, CDR1 is MNHEY and CDR2 is SVGAGI. The CDR3 has 14 residues.

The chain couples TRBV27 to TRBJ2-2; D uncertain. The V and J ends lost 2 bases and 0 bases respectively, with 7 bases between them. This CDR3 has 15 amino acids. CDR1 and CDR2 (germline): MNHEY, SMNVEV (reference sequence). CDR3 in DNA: TGTGCCAGCAGTTTACAGGATTCGAACACCGGGGAGCTGTTTTTT. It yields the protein CASSLQDSNTGELFF.

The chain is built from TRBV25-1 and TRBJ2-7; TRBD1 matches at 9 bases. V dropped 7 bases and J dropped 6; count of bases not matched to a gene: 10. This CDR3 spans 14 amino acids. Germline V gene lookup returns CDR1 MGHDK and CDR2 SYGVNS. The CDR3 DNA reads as TGTGCCAGCACCAAACAGGGGGCTGGGGGCGAGCAGTACTTC. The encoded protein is CASTKQGAGGEQYF.

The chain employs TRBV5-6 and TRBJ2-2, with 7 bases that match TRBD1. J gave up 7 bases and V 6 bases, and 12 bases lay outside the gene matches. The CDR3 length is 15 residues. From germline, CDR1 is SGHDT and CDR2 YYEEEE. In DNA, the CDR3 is TGTGCCAGCATCCTAGGGGGCTTCAGTGGCGGGGAGCTGTTTTTT. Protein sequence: CASILGGFSGGELFF.

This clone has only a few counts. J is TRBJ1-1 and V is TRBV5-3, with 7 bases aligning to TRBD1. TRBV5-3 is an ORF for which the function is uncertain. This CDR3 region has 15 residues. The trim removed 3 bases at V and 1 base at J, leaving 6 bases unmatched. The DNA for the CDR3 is TGTGCCAGAAGCTCGGGACAGATTTCGAACACTGAAGCTTTCTTT. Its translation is CARSSGQISNTEAFF.

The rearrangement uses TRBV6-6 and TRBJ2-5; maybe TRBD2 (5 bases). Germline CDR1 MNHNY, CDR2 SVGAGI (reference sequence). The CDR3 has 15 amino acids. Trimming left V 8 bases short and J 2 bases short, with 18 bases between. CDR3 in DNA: TGTGCCAGCCGCCGGGGTGCAGCCGTGCAAGAGACCCAGTACTTC. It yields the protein CASRRGAAVQETQYF.

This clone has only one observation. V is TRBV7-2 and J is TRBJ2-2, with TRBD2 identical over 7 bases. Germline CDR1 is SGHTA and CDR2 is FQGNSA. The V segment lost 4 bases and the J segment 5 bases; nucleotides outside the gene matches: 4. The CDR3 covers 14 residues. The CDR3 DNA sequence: TGTGCCAGCAGCTCGTCGGGGGGAACCGGGGAGCTGTTTTTT. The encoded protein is CASSSSGGTGELFF.